In this sample, the clone carrying this T cell receptor (beta chain) turned up many times. As yet, its antigen is unknown. This record comes from a study of CD8 T cells in ankylosing spondylitis. Study-wide findings and caveats: Reports of some motif variants in reactive arthritis synovial fluid and blood predate this one. What seemed typical of ankylosing spondylitis blood was a TCR beta motif built from about eight highly homologous variants.

The CDR3 is 14 residues long. Germline lookup yields CDR1 SEHNR and CDR2 FQNEAQ (reference sequence). V was cut by 0 bases and J by 8 bases, with 13 bases left in between. Molecular-barcoded quantitative 5'-RACE produced these TCR beta libraries. TCRdb re-derived calls from the 5' RACE reads in MiXCR, one entry per CDR3 protein. Of 450,000 to 550,000 distinct CDR3 sequences listed, approximately 5.3% were seen once; the top ten hold 3.5%. The sequence came from a male donor with ankylosing spondylitis. The rearrangement links TRBV7-9 to TRBJ1-1; unclear D gene. The material sequenced was blood, either unsorted or a sorted T cell fraction (not recorded which). Here the CDR3 DNA reads TGTGCCAGCAGCTTAGCAGGACGGCTCCAAGAAGCTTTCTTT. Its translation: CASSLAGRLQEAFF.